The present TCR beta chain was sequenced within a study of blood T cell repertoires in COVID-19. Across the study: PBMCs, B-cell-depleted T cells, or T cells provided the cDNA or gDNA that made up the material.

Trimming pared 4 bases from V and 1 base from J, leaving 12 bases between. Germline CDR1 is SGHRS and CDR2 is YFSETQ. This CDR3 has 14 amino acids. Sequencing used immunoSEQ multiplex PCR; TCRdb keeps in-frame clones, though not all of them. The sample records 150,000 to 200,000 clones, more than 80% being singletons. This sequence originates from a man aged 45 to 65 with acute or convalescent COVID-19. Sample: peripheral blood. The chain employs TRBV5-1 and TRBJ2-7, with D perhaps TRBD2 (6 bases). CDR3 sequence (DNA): TGCGCCAGCAGCCGGGGGAGCGCATCCTACGAGCAGTACTTC. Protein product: CASSRGSASYEQYF.